Shown below are 22 T cell receptor beta chains from a single sample sequenced in a study of Graves' ophthalmopathy and Graves' hyperthyroidism. Amplification of TCR beta CDR3 regions used RNA transcripts. HTBI-primed first-round RT-PCR preceded second-round multiplex PCR. MiXCR, applied by TCRdb to the multiplex PCR reads, yields one record per CDR3 protein. The repertoire has almost 750,000 distinct CDR3 sequences, 40% of them found once; the top ten carry 40% to 45%. Sequencing was done on a sample of peripheral blood. The receptors stem from an adult man with Graves' ophthalmopathy.

The gene calls are TRBV7-3 and TRBJ2-7; TRBD2 might be the D (7 bases). V lost 5 bases and J 1 base, leaving 18 bases between the germline ends. Germline assignment: CDR1 SGHTA and CDR2 FQGTGA. This CDR3 spans 16 amino acids. The CDR3 DNA is TGTGCCAGCAGCCGGTCGGGGGGCCCCACTTCCTACGAGCAGTACTTC. It is translated as CASSRSGGPTSYEQYF.

This clonotype was detected only a few times. The V and J genes are TRBV19 and TRBJ2-6; a weak D match, TRBD1 (5 bases). In germline, CDR1 is LNHDA, CDR2 SQIVND (reference sequence). CDR3 length: 16 residues. Between the trimmed V and J ends, which lost 3 bases and 0 bases, there was a span of 9 bases. The CDR3 loop is CASSMMDTSGANVLTF. DNA of the CDR3: TGTGCCAGTAGTATGATGGACACCTCTGGGGCCAACGTCCTGACTTTC.

The chain recombines TRBV14 with TRBJ2-5; D is perhaps TRBD1 or TRBD2 (6 bases each). Germline V gives CDR1 SGHDN, CDR2 FVKESK. The length of the CDR3 is 14 residues. Deletions cut 7 bases from V and 2 bases from J, with 14 bases between. The CDR3 DNA is TGTGCCAGCACCTACGGGGGCGGACAAGAGACCCAGTACTTC. This codes for CASTYGGGQETQYF.

This clonotype was detected ten times or more. This chain connects TRBV10-1 to TRBJ2-5, with D unclear. The CDR3 is made up of 13 amino acids. Germline V gene data show CDR1 as WNHNN and CDR2 as SYGVQD (reference sequence). V was cut by 5 bases and J by 4 bases, with 11 bases left in between. The DNA for the CDR3 is TGCGCCAGCAGTCGGTCGGTTGGAGAGACCCAGTACTTC. Translation gives CASSRSVGETQYF.

This clonotype has a handful of counts. The rearrangement links TRBV2 to TRBJ2-5; 8 nucleotides agree with TRBD1. Germline assignment: CDR1 SNHLY and CDR2 FYNNEI. Germline trimming cut 8 bases from V and 5 bases from J; bases unmatched to any gene: 10. The CDR3 contains 14 residues. CDR3 coding DNA: TGTGCCAGCCGGGGTGGGACAGGCGTCGAGACCCAGTACTTC. Residues: CASRGGTGVETQYF.

This clonotype was observed at least ten times. V and J are TRBV7-2 and TRBJ1-5, with D unresolved. The CDR3 has 13 amino acids. Germline lookup yields CDR1 SGHTA and CDR2 FQGNSA. The V end was cut by 2 bases, the J end by 5 bases, with 7 bases between. The CDR3 DNA reads TGTGCCAGCAGCTTATTGGTGGATCAGCCCCAGCATTTT. Translating it yields CASSLLVDQPQHF.

The V and J genes are TRBV15 and TRBJ2-7, with TRBD1 matching 9 bases. CDR1 and CDR2 (germline): LNHNV, YYDKDF (reference sequence). After removal of 3 bases from V and 0 bases from J, the junction contained 9 bases not matched to a gene. The CDR3 has 17 residues. The CDR3: CATSSPSDRGSSYEQYF. CDR3 DNA: TGTGCCACCAGCAGCCCCTCGGACAGGGGAAGCTCCTACGAGCAGTACTTC. Filled out from reference TRBV15 and TRBJ2-7, the complete variable domain reads DAMVIQNPRYQVTQFGKPVTLSCSQTLNHNVMYWYQQKSSQAPKLLFHYYDKDFNNEADTPDNFQSRRPNTSFCFLDIRSPGLGDTAMYLCATSSPSDRGSSYEQYFGPGTRLTVT.

The chain couples TRBV24-1 to TRBJ1-5; D is uncertain. Germline V CDR1 and CDR2: KGHDR, SFDVKD. The V gene lost 12 bases and the J gene lost 5 bases, with 19 bases spanning the gap. The CDR3 extends over 14 amino acids. CDR3 amino acids: CAWSVPGYYQPQHF. The CDR3 region has the DNA TGTGCCTGGAGTGTACCAGGATACTATCAGCCCCAGCATTTT.

This clonotype was recorded at least ten times. J is TRBJ1-1 and V is TRBV29-1; D ambiguous. Trimming took off 7 bases at V and 4 bases at J, with 13 bases between the two ends. From germline, CDR1 is SQVTM and CDR2 ANQGSEA. The CDR3 spans 12 residues. As DNA, the CDR3 is TGCAGCGCAGATCGGGGTCGCACTGAAGCTTTCTTT. It yields the protein CSADRGRTEAFF.

This chain joins TRBV24-1 and TRBJ1-5; a weak D match, TRBD1 (6 bases). Germline V gene sequence: CDR1 KGHDR, CDR2 SFDVKD. The CDR3 has 14 residues. Trimming removed 7 bases at V and 9 bases at J, with 18 bases between. The CDR3 region has the DNA TGTGCCACCAGCAGCCGTGGGACAAGCGGGCCCCAGCATTTT. It codes for CATSSRGTSGPQHF.

The table lists this clonotype with a few counts. V and J are TRBV6-1 and TRBJ1-2; 8 bases line up with TRBD1. This CDR3 is built from 12 residues. V dropped 8 bases and J dropped 8; count of bases not matched to a gene: 7. CDR1 MNHNS and CDR2 SASEGT come from the germline V gene. CDR3 region: CASVDRVSGYTF. Written as DNA, the CDR3 is TGTGCCAGCGTGGACAGGGTGAGCGGCTACACCTTC.

To note about this clonotype: At one of its ends the junction is not consistent with the germline gene, which may arise from a read error. The genes are TRBV10-3 and TRBJ2-6, with D perhaps matching TRBD1 (6 bases). CDR1 and CDR2 (germline): ENHRY, SYGVKD. This CDR3 is 16 amino acids long. CDR3 loop: CASSGDRSPGANVLTF. CDR3 bases: TGTGCCAGCAGTGGTGACAGGTCTCCTGGGGCCAACGTCCTGACTTTC.

This clonotype was seen ten or more times. The gene calls are TRBV29-1 and TRBJ2-5; D unresolved. The germline gives CDR1 SQVTM, CDR2 ANQGSEA. The CDR3 consists of 11 residues. Trimming removed 0 bases from V and 7 bases from J, with 6 bases in between. CDR3 amino acids: CSVEDGGTQYF. The CDR3, as DNA: TGCAGCGTTGAAGATGGCGGGACCCAGTACTTC.

The chain couples TRBV7-9 to TRBJ1-4; D is perhaps TRBD1 (5 bases). The CDR3 runs 14 residues. Looked up from germline, CDR1 is SEHNR and CDR2 is FQNEAQ (reference sequence). Trimming shortened V by 0 bases and J by 8 bases, and 10 bases separated the two germline ends. This CDR3 is CASSLAFGGEKLFF. CDR3 DNA sequence: TGTGCCAGCAGCTTAGCTTTCGGGGGAGAAAAACTGTTTTTT.

This clonotype has only a few counts. The J gene is TRBJ1-1, the V gene TRBV7-9; D is possibly TRBD1 (5 bases). The CDR3 has 14 amino acids. V lost 4 bases to trimming and J lost 3 bases, with 12 bases between them. CDR1 and CDR2 (germline): SEHNR, FQNEAQ (reference sequence). The CDR3 region has the DNA TGTGCCAGCAGCTCTACGACAGAGCACACTGAAGCTTTCTTT. Amino acids: CASSSTTEHTEAFF.

This chain uses TRBV12-3 or TRBV12-4 with TRBJ2-2; 8 nucleotides agree with TRBD2. Germline trimming cut 5 bases from V and 1 base from J; bases unmatched to any gene: 6. The CDR3 extends over 16 amino acids. The CDR3 DNA sequence: TGTGCCAGCAGTCCCCTTAGCGGGATGAACACCGGGGAGCTGTTTTTT. Amino acid sequence: CASSPLSGMNTGELFF.

The V and J genes are TRBV7-3 and TRBJ1-4, with D perhaps matching TRBD1 (5 bases). Trimming removed 6 bases at V and 4 bases at J, with 18 bases between. The CDR3 contains 16 residues. The V gene's germline CDR1 is SGHTA and CDR2 FQGTGA. The DNA of the CDR3 is TGTGCCAGCAGTTACTCCCCGACGGGGCATAATGAAAAACTGTTTTTT. This encodes CASSYSPTGHNEKLFF.

This chain links TRBV20-1 with TRBJ1-5, with a possible D match to TRBD1 (5 bases). This CDR3 region has 15 residues. Germline V gene data show CDR1 as DFQATT and CDR2 as SNEGSKA (reference sequence). Between the trimmed V and J ends, which lost 1 base and 5 bases, there was a span of 15 bases. This chain's CDR3 is CSARGKGAGHQPQHF. DNA of the CDR3: TGCAGTGCTAGAGGCAAAGGGGCAGGACATCAGCCCCAGCATTTT.

This clonotype was counted many times. The chain carries TRBV10-2 and TRBJ1-2; D call uncertain. CDR1 is WSHSY, CDR2 SAAADI, per germline. V was shortened by 6 bases and J by 4 bases, with 15 bases between the two germline ends. The CDR3 is 14 amino acids. The CDR3 DNA follows: TGCGCCAGCAGAGCGACAACTGCTTCCTATGGCTACACCTTC. This encodes CASRATTASYGYTF.

This clonotype was counted many times. The chain carries TRBV29-1 and TRBJ2-2; 8 bases match TRBD2. Losses at the gene ends were 7 bases for V and 2 bases for J; bases not matched to a gene: 3. This CDR3 is 13 amino acids long. The germline gives CDR1 SQVTM, CDR2 ANQGSEA. CDR3 nucleotides: TGCAGCGGAGCGGGGGTTAACACCGGGGAGCTGTTTTTT. Residues: CSGAGVNTGELFF.

To note about this clonotype: Because the CDR3 is missing its conserved closing phenylalanine or tryptophan, this is likely a read error. The rearrangement joins TRBV9 to TRBJ2-7; the D gene could be TRBD1 or TRBD2 (5 bases each). The CDR3 is 15 amino acids. V dropped 0 bases and J dropped 2 bases, with 12 bases sitting between them. Germline V CDR1 and CDR2: SGDLS, YYNGEE. CDR3 amino acids: CASSVEGTPTYEQYL. CDR3 sequence (DNA): TGTGCCAGCAGCGTAGAAGGGACGCCTACCTACGAGCAGTACTTG.

This clonotype came up many times. The chain has TRBV7-2 and TRBJ2-6; D is unclear. There are 15 residues in the CDR3. The V end lost 4 bases, the J end lost 4 bases, and 11 bases lay between the germline ends. Germline V gives CDR1 SGHTA, CDR2 FQGNSA. CDR3 nucleotides: TGTGCCAGCAGCTCCGGCGGATCAGGGGCCAACGTCCTGACTTTC. It codes for CASSSGGSGANVLTF. The full variable domain, its missing parts supplied by reference TRBV7-2 and TRBJ2-6, is GAGVSQSPSNKVTEKGKDVELRCDPISGHTALYWYRQSLGQGLEFLIYFQGNSAPDKSGLPSDRFSAERTGGSVSTLTIQRTQQEDSAVYLCASSSGGSGANVLTFGAGSRLTVL.